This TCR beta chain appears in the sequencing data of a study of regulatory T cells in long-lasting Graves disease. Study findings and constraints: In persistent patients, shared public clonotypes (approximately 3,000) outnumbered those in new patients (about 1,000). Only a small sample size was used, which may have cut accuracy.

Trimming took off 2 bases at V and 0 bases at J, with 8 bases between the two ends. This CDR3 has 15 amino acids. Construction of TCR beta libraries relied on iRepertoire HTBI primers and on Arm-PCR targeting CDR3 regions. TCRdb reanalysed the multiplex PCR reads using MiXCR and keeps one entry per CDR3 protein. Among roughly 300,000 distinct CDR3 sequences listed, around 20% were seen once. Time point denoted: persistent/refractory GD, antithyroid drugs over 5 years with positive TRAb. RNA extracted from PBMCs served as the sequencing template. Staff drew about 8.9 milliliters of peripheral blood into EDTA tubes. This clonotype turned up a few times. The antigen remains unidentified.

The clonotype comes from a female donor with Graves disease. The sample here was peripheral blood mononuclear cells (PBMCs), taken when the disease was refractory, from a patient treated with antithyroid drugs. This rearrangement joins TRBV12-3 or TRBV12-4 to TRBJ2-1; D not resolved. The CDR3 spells CASSLRSSSYNEQFF. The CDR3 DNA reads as TGTGCCAGCAGTTTACGGTCCAGCTCCTACAATGAGCAGTTCTTC.